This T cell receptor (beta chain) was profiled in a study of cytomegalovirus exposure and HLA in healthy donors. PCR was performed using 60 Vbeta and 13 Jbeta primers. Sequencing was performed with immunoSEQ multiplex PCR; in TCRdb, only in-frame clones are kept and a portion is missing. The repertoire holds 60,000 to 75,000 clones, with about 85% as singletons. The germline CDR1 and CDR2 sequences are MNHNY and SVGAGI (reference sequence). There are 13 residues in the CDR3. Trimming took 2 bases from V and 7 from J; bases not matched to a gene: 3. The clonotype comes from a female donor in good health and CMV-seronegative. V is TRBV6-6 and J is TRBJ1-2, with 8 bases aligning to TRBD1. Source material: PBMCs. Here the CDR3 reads CASSYSTGGGYTF. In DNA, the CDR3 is TGTGCCAGCAGTTACAGCACAGGGGGTGGCTACACCTTC.